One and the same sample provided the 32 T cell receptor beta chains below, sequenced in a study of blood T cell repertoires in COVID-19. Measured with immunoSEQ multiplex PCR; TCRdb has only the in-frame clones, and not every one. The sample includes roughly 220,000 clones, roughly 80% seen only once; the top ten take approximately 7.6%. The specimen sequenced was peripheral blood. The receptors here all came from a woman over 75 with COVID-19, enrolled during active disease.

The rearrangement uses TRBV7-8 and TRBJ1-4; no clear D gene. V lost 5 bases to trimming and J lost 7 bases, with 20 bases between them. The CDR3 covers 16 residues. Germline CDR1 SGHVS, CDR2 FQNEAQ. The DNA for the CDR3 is TGTGCCAGCAGCATCCGACTACTCCTGGCAGGTGAAAAACTGTTTTTT. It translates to CASSIRLLLAGEKLFF. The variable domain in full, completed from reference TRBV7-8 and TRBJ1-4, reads GAGVSQSPRYKVAKRGQDVALRCDPISGHVSLFWYQQALGQGPEFLTYFQNEAQLDKSGLPSDRFFAERPEGSVSTLKIQRTQQEDSAVYLCASSIRLLLAGEKLFFGSGTQLSVL.

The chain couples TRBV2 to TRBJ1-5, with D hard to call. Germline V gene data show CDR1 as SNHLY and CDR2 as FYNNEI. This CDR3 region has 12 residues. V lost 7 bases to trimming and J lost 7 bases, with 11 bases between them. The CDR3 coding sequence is TGTGCCAGCATGAGGGTCCAACAGCCCCAGCATTTT. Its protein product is CASMRVQQPQHF.

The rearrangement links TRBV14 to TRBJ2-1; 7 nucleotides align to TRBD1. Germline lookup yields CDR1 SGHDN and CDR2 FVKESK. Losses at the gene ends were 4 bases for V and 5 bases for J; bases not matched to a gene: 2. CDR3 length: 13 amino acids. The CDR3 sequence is CASSLGQNNEQFF. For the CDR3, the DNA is TGTGCCAGCAGCCTGGGACAGAACAATGAGCAGTTCTTC.

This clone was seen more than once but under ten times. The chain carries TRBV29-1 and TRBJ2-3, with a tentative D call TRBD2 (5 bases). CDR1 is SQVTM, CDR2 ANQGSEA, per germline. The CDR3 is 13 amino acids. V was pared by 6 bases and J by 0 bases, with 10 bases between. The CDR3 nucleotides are TGCAGCGTCCGTCGGACTAGCACAGATACGCAGTATTTT. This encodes CSVRRTSTDTQYF.

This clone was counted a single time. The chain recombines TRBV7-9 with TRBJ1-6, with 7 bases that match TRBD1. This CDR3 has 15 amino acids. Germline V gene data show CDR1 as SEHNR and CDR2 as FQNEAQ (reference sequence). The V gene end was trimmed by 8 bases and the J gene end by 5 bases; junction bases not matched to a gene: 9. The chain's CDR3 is CASLPRDRNNSPLHF. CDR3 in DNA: TGTGCCAGCTTGCCCCGGGACAGAAATAATTCACCCCTCCACTTT.

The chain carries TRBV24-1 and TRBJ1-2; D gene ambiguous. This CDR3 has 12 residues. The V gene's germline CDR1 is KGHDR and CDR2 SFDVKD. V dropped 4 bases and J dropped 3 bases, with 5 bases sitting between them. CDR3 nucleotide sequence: TGTGCCACCAGTGAATCAGACTATGGCTACACCTTC. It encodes CATSESDYGYTF.

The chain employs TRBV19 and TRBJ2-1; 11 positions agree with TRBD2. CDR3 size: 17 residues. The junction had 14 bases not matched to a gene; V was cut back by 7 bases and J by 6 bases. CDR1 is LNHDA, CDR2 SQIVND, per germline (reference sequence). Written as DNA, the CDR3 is TGTGCCAGTACGGTGGCTAGCGGGAGGCCTGGGGGCAATGAGCAGTTCTTC. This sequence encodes CASTVASGRPGGNEQFF.

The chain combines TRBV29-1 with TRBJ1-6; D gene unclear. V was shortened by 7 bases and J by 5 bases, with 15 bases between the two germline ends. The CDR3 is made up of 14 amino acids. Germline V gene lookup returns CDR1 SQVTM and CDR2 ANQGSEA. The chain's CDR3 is CSAKGPGNNSPLHF. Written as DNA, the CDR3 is TGCAGCGCCAAAGGTCCGGGAAATAATTCACCCCTCCACTTT.

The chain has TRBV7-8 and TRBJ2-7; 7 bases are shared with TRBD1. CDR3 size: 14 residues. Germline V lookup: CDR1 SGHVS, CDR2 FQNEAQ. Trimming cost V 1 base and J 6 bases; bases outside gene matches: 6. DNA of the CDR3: TGTGCCAGCAGCTTAGGACAGGGAAGGTTCGAGCAGTACTTC. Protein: CASSLGQGRFEQYF.

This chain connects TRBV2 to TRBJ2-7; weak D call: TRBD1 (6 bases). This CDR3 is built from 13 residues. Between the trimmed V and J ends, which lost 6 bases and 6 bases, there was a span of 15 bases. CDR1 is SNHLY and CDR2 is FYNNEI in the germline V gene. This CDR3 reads CASSYDLRGEQYF. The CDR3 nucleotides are TGTGCCAGCAGCTACGATCTCAGGGGCGAGCAGTACTTC.

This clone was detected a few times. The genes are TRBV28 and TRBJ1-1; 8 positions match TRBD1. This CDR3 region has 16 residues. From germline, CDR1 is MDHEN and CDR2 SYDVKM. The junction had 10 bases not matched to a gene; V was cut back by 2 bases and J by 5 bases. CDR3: CASSLTPDRAGTEAFF. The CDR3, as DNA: TGTGCCAGCAGTTTAACGCCGGACAGGGCGGGGACTGAAGCTTTCTTT. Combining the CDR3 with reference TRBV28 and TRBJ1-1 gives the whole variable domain DVKVTQSSRYLVKRTGEKVFLECVQDMDHENMFWYRQDPGLGLRLIYFSYDVKMKEKGDIPEGYSVSREKKERFSLILESASTNQTSMYLCASSLTPDRAGTEAFFGQGTRLTVV.

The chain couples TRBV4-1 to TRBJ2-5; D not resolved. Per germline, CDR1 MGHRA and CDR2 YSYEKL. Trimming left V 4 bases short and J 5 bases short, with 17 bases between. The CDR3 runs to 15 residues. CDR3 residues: CASSRAPLRSETQYF. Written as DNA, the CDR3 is TGCGCCAGCAGCCGCGCCCCCCTACGGAGTGAGACCCAGTACTTC.

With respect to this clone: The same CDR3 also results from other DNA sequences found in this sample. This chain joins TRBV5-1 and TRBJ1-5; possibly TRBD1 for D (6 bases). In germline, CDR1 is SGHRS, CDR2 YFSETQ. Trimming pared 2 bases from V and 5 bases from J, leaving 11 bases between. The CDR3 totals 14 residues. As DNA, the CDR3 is TGCGCCAGCAGCTTACAGGGTGGGGATCAGCCCCAGCATTTT. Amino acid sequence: CASSLQGGDQPQHF.

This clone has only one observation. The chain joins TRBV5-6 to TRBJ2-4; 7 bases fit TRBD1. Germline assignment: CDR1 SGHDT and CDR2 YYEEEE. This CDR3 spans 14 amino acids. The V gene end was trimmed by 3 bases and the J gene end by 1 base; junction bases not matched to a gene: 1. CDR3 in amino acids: CASSWGQAKNIQYF. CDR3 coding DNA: TGTGCCAGCAGCTGGGGACAGGCCAAAAACATTCAGTACTTC.

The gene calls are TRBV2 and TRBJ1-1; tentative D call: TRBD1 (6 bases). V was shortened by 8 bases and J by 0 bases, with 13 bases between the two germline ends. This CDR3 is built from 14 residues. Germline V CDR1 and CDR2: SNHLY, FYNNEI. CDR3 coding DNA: TGTGCCAGCCGGAGCAGGGGAATGAACACTGAAGCTTTCTTT. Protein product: CASRSRGMNTEAFF.

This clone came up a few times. Here the CDR3 DNA reads TGTGCCAGTAGAACTACAGGTACCTATGGCTACACCTTC. It specifies CASRTTGTYGYTF. The chain combines TRBV19 with TRBJ1-2, with D possibly TRBD1 on 5 matching bases. This CDR3 contains 13 residues. The V gene lost 6 bases and the J gene lost 4 bases, with 12 bases spanning the gap. The V gene's germline CDR1 is LNHDA and CDR2 SQIVND (reference sequence).

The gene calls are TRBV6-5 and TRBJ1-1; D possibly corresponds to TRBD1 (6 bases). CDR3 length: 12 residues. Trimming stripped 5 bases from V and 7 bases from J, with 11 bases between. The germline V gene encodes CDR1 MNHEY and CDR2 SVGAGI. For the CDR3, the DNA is TGTGCCAGCAGTATTTGGACAGTTGAAGCTTTCTTT. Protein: CASSIWTVEAFF.

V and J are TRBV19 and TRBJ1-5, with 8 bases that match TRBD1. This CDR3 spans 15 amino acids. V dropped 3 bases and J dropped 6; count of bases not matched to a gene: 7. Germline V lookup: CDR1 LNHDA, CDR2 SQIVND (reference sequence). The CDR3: CASSIAGQGSQPQHF. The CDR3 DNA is TGTGCCAGTAGTATCGCTGGACAGGGAAGTCAGCCCCAGCATTTT.

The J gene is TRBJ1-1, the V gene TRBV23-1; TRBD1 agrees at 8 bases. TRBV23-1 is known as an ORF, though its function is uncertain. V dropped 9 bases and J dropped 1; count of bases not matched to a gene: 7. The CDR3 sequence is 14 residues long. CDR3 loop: CARGSGTGNTEAFF. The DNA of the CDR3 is TGCGCCAGGGGCAGCGGGACAGGGAACACTGAAGCTTTCTTT.

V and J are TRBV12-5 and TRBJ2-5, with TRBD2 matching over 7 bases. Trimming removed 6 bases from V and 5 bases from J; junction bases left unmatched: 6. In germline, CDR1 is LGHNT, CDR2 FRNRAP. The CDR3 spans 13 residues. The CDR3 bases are TGTGCTAGTGGCCCGAGCGGGAAGGAGACCCAGTACTTC. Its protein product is CASGPSGKETQYF.

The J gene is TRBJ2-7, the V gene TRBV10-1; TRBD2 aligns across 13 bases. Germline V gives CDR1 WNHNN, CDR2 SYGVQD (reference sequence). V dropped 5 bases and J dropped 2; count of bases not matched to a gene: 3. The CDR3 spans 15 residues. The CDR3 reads CASSTTSGGTYEQYF. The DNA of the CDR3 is TGCGCCAGCAGTACGACTAGCGGGGGGACCTACGAGCAGTACTTC.

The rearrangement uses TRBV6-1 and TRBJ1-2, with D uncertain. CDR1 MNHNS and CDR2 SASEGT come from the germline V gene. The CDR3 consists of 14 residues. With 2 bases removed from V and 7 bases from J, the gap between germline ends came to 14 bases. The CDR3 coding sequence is TGTGCCAGCAGTGAACTGCCCTTCACGAGTGGCTACACCTTC. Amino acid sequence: CASSELPFTSGYTF.

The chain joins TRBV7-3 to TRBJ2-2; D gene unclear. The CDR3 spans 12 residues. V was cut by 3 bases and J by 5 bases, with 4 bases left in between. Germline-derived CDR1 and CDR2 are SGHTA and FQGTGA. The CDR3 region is CASSFQTGELFF. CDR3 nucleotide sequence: TGTGCCAGCAGCTTTCAAACCGGGGAGCTGTTTTTT.

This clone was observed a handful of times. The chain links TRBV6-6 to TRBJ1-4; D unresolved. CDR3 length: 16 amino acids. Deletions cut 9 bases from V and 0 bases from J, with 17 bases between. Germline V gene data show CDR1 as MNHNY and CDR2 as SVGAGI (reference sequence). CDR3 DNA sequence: TGTGCCAGTATCCATTACCGGACTTCAACTAATGAAAAACTGTTTTTT. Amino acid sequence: CASIHYRTSTNEKLFF.

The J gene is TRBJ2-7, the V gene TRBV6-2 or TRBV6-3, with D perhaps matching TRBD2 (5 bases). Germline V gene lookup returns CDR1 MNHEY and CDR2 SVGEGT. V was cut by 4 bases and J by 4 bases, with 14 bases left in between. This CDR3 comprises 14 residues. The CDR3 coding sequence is TGTGCCAGCAGTTCGTCCGGGAACATTTACGAGCAGTACTTC. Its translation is CASSSSGNIYEQYF.

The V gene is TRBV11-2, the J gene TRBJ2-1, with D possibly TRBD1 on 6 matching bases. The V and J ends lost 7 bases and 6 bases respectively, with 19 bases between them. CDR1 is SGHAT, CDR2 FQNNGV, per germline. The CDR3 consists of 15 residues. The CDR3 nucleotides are TGTGCCAGCAACCCCAGACAGGCCGGTACCAATGAGCAGTTCTTC. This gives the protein CASNPRQAGTNEQFF.

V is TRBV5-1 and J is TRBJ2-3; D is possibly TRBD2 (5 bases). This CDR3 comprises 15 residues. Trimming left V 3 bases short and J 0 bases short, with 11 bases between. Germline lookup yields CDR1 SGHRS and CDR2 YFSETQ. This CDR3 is CASSSGPGSTDTQYF. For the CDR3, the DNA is TGCGCCAGCAGCTCCGGGCCGGGGAGCACAGATACGCAGTATTTT.

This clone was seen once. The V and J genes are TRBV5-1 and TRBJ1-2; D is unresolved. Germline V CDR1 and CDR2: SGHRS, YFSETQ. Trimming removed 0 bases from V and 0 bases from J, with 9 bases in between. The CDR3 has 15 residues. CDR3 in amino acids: CASSLESQTNYGYTF. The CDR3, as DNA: TGCGCCAGCAGCTTGGAAAGCCAAACTAACTATGGCTACACCTTC.

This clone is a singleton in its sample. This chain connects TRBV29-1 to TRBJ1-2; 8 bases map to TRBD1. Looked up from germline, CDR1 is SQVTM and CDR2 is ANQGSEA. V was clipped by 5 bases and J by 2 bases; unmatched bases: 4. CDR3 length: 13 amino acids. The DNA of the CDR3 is TGCAGCGTTCTGACAGGGGCGAACTATGGCTACACCTTC. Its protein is CSVLTGANYGYTF.

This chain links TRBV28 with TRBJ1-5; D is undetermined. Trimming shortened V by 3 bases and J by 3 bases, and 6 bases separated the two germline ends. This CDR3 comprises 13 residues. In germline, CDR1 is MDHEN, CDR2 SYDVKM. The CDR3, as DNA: TGTGCCAGCAGTTTGGACTACAATCAGCCCCAGCATTTT. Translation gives CASSLDYNQPQHF.

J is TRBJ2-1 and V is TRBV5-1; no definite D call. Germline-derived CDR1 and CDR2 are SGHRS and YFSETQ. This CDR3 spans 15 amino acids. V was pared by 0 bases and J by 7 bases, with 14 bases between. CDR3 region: CASSLGLFGANEQFF. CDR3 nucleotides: TGCGCCAGCAGCTTGGGGTTGTTCGGAGCTAATGAGCAGTTCTTC.

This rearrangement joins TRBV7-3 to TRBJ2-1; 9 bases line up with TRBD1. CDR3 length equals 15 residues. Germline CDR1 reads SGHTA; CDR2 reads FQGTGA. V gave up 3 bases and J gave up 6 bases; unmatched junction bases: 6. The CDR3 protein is CASSFSGQGPNEQFF. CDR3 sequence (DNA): TGTGCCAGCAGCTTTTCGGGACAGGGTCCCAATGAGCAGTTCTTC.